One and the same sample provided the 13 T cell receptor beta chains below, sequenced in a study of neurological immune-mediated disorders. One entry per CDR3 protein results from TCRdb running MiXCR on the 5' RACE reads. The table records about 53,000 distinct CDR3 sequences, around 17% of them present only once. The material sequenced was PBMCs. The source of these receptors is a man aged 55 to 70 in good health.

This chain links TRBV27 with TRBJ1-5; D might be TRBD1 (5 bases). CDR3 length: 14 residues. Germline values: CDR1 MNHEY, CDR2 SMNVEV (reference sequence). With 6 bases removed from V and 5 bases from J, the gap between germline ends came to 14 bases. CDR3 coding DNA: TGTGCCAGCAGAATCAGGGTCGGAGATCAGCCCCAGCATTTT. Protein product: CASRIRVGDQPQHF.

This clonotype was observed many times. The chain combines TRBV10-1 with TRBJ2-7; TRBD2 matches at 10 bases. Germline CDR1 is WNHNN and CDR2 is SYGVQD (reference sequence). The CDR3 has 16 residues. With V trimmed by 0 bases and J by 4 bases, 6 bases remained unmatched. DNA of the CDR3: TGCGCCAGCAGTGAGTCGGGGTTAGCGGGAGGTTACGAGCAGTACTTC. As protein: CASSESGLAGGYEQYF.

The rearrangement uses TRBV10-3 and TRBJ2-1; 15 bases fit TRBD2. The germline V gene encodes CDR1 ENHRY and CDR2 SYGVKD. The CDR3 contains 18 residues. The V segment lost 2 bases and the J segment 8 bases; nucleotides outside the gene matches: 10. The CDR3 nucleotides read TGTGCCATCAGTGAGCCCGGGGGACTAGCGGGAGGTGGCGATGAGCAGTTCTTC. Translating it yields CAISEPGGLAGGGDEQFF.

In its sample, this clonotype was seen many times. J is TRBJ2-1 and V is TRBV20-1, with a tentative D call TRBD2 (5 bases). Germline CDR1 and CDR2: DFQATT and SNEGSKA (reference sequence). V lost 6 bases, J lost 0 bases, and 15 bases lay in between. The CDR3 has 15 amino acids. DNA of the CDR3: TGCAGTGCCCTAGCCCGAAGGGCCTCCTACAATGAGCAGTTCTTC. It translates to CSALARRASYNEQFF.

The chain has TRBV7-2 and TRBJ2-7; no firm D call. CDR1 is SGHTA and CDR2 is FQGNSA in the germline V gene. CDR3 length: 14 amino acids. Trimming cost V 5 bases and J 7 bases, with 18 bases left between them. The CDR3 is CASSMARTDREQYF. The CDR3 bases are TGTGCCAGCAGCATGGCCAGGACCGATCGGGAGCAGTACTTC.

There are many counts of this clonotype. CDR3 region: CASSPRVSTDTQYF. Written as DNA, the CDR3 is TGTGCCAGCAGCCCGCGGGTTTCCACAGATACGCAGTATTTT. The chain links TRBV7-2 to TRBJ2-3; TRBD2 is a possible D gene (5 bases). Between the trimmed V and J ends, which lost 5 bases and 2 bases, there was a span of 11 bases. This CDR3 has 14 amino acids. CDR1 and CDR2 (germline): SGHTA, FQGNSA.

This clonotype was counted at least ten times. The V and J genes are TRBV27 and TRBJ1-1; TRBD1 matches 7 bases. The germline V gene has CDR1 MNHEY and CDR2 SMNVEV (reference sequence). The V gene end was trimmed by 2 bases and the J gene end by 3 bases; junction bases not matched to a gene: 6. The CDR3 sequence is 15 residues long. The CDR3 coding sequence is TGTGCCAGCAGTTTAAAGCGGGACAGCTACACTGAAGCTTTCTTT. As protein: CASSLKRDSYTEAFF.

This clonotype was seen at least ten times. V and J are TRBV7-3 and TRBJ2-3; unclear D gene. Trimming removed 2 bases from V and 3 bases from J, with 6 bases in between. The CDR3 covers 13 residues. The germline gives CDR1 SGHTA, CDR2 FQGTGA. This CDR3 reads CASSLFKTDTQYF. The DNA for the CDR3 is TGTGCCAGCAGCTTATTCAAGACAGATACGCAGTATTTT.

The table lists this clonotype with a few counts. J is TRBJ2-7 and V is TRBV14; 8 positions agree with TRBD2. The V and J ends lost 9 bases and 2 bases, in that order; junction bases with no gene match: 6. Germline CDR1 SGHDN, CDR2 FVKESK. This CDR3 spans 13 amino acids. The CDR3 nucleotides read TGTGCCAGTCATACTAGCGGTACCTACGAGCAGTACTTC. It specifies CASHTSGTYEQYF.

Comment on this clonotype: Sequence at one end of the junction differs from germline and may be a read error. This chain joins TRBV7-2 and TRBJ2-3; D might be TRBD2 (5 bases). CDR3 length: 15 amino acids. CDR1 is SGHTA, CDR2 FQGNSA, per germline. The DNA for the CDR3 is TGTGCCAGTAGCTTAGTTACGGGGTCCGGGTATACGCAGTATTTT. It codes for CASSLVTGSGYTQYF.

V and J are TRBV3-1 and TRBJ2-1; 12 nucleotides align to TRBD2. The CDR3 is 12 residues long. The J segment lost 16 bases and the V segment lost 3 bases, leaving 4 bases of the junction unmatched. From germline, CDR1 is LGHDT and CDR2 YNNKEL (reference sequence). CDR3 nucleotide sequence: TGTGCCAGCAGCCACCGACTAGCGGGAGCTTTCTTC. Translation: CASSHRLAGAFF.

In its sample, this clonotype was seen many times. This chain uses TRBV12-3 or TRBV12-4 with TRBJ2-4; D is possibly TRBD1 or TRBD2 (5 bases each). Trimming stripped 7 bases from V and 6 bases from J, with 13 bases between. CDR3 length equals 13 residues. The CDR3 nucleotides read TGTGCCAGCACGGCAGGGACCCCAAACATTCAGTACTTC. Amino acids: CASTAGTPNIQYF.

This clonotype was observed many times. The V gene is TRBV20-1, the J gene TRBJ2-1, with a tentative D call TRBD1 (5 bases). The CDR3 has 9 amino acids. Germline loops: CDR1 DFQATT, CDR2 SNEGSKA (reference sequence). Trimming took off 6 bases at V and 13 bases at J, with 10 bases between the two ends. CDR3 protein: CSAQGPQFF. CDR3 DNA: TGCAGTGCGCAGGGTCCACAGTTCTTC.